The next 20 T cell receptor beta chains were all read from a single sample in a study of blood T cell repertoires in COVID-19 (dated by TCRdb to 2018 to 2021). The library was prepared using the immunoSEQ multiplex PCR assay. TCRdb provides this immuneACCESS table in a form limited to in-frame rearrangements. Some clones are lacking; in checked studies, under half of them reflect an unresolved V gene, and why the rest are absent is not known. In all, the sample holds 150,000 or so clones, and about 86% of those were seen once. 1.5% to 1.9% of the sample is taken by the ten largest. Sequencing input: peripheral blood. The receptors were sampled from a woman aged 55-69 years with acute or convalescent COVID-19.

The table lists this clone with a count of one. The chain links TRBV7-6 to TRBJ2-7, with D perhaps matching TRBD1 (6 bases). The CDR3 sequence is 17 residues long. The V and J ends lost 1 base and 0 bases respectively, with 16 bases between them. The V gene's germline CDR1 is SGHVS and CDR2 FNYEAQ. CDR3 bases: TGTGCCAGCAGCTTAGACAGGGACACTTCTTCCTCCTACGAGCAGTACTTC. It codes for CASSLDRDTSSSYEQYF. The variable domain in full, completed from reference TRBV7-6 and TRBJ2-7, reads GAGVSQSPRYKVTKRGQDVALRCDPISGHVSLYWYRQALGQGPEFLTYFNYEAQQDKSGLPNDRFSAERPEGSISTLTIQRTEQRDSAMYRCASSLDRDTSSSYEQYFGPGTRLTVT.

The gene calls are TRBV9 and TRBJ1-3, with D possibly TRBD1 on 5 matching bases. Trimming shortened V by 4 bases and J by 3 bases, and 11 bases separated the two germline ends. Looked up from germline, CDR1 is SGDLS and CDR2 is YYNGEE. The CDR3 has 14 residues. The CDR3 nucleotides read TGTGCCAGCAGCCCGGGGGAGGGTGGAAACACCATATATTTT. Translation: CASSPGEGGNTIYF. Complete variable domain (other parts from reference TRBV9 and TRBJ1-3): DSGVTQTPKHLITATGQRVTLRCSPRSGDLSVYWYQQSLDQGLQFLIQYYNGEERAKGNILERFSAQQFPDLHSELNLSSLELGDSALYFCASSPGEGGNTIYFGEGSWLTVV.

The V call is TRBV19, the J call TRBJ1-6, with D uncertain. V gave up 0 bases and J gave up 10 bases, with 7 bases separating them. The length of the CDR3 is 13 residues. Germline V lookup: CDR1 LNHDA, CDR2 SQIVND (reference sequence). The CDR3 DNA is TGTGCCAGTAGTATAGACGCGAGCTCACCCCTCCACTTT. Amino acid sequence: CASSIDASSPLHF.

The J gene is TRBJ2-5, the V gene TRBV6-2 or TRBV6-3; D ambiguous. This CDR3 contains 13 residues. Between the trimmed V and J ends, which lost 3 bases and 5 bases, there was a span of 10 bases. Per the germline V gene, CDR1 is MNHEY and CDR2 is SVGEGT. The CDR3 DNA reads TGTGCCAGCAGTTATGCAGGTCGGGAGACCCAGTACTTC. Its protein is CASSYAGRETQYF.

The V and J genes are TRBV5-1 and TRBJ2-7, with 8 bases that match TRBD1. Germline CDR1 SGHRS, CDR2 YFSETQ. The CDR3 covers 18 residues. V shed 0 bases, J shed 1 base, and the junction held 12 bases outside the gene matches. The CDR3 nucleotides are TGCGCCAGCAGCTTGGGGACAGTAGTGAGGGACAGGTCCTACGAGCAGTACTTC. As protein: CASSLGTVVRDRSYEQYF.

The rearrangement joins TRBV2 to TRBJ1-1; 7 bases fit TRBD1. Germline loops: CDR1 SNHLY, CDR2 FYNNEI. V gave up 6 bases and J gave up 6 bases; unmatched junction bases: 25. The CDR3 totals 19 residues. CDR3 residues: CASRTGTDVLKSSSSEAFF. The CDR3 nucleotides read TGTGCCAGCAGGACCGGGACAGACGTATTGAAGTCGTCGAGCTCTGAAGCTTTCTTT.

This chain connects TRBV7-2 to TRBJ1-1, with 7 positions matching TRBD1. Trimming removed 5 bases from V and 7 bases from J; junction bases left unmatched: 10. Germline V gene sequence: CDR1 SGHTA, CDR2 FQGNSA. This CDR3 comprises 14 residues. The CDR3 sequence: CASSTGDRVLEAFF. Written as DNA, the CDR3 is TGTGCCAGCAGCACAGGGGACCGTGTCCTTGAAGCTTTCTTT.

Written as DNA, the CDR3 is TGTGCCACCAGCCGCGACAGGGGAAAGACAGATACGCAGTATTTT. Protein: CATSRDRGKTDTQYF. The chain employs TRBV15 and TRBJ2-3, with TRBD1 matching 8 bases. V lost 5 bases to trimming and J lost 3 bases; unmatched junction nucleotides: 7. The CDR3 totals 15 residues. In germline, CDR1 is LNHNV, CDR2 YYDKDF (reference sequence).

The V call is TRBV13, the J call TRBJ1-1; no clear D. The CDR3 runs to 11 residues. With 8 bases removed from V and 5 bases from J, the gap between germline ends came to 9 bases. Germline V gene sequence: CDR1 PRHDT, CDR2 FYEKMQ (reference sequence). DNA for the CDR3: TGTGCCAGCTTTGTGACAACTGAAGCTTTCTTT. Translation gives CASFVTTEAFF.

The J gene is TRBJ1-5, the V gene TRBV21-1. TRBV21-1 is classified as a pseudogene. The CDR3 length is 17 residues. As DNA, the CDR3 is TGTGCCAGCAGCAAATCGTGGGAGGCCGAGGGGTTTCAGCCCCAGCATTTT. Its translation is CASSKSWEAEGFQPQHF.

The J gene is TRBJ2-2, the V gene TRBV5-8; D possibly corresponds to TRBD1 (5 bases). V was shortened by 0 bases and J by 2 bases, with 8 bases between the two germline ends. The CDR3 covers 15 residues. The germline gives CDR1 SGHTS, CDR2 YDEGEE. CDR3 sequence reads: CASSLGTSNTGELFF. The CDR3 nucleotides read TGTGCCAGCAGCTTGGGGACAAGCAACACCGGGGAGCTGTTTTTT.

This clone was observed a single time. The chain employs TRBV5-1 and TRBJ2-2; no reliable D call. The CDR3 totals 13 residues. Deletions cut 3 bases from V and 0 bases from J, with 3 bases between. CDR1 and CDR2 from the germline V gene are SGHRS and YFSETQ. The CDR3 here is CASSYSNTGELFF. CDR3 nucleotides: TGCGCCAGCAGCTACTCGAACACCGGGGAGCTGTTTTTT.

This clone was picked up one time. J is TRBJ1-6 and V is TRBV12-3 or TRBV12-4, with D perhaps TRBD1 (5 bases). Trimming removed 5 bases at V and 8 bases at J, with 10 bases between. The CDR3 length is 13 residues. CDR3 DNA sequence: TGTGCCAGCAGTGACCCACAGGATTCACCCCTCCACTTT. Encoded protein: CASSDPQDSPLHF.

The chain is built from TRBV7-2 and TRBJ2-7; weak D call: TRBD1 (6 bases). The germline gives CDR1 SGHTA, CDR2 FQGNSA. The CDR3 contains 13 residues. V lost 3 bases and J lost 7, with 13 bases in between. The CDR3 nucleotides are TGTGCCAGCAGCTTCAACGCTAGGGGGGAGCAGTACTTC. It translates to CASSFNARGEQYF. Full variable domain (remainder filled in from reference TRBV7-2 and TRBJ2-7): GAGVSQSPSNKVTEKGKDVELRCDPISGHTALYWYRQSLGQGLEFLIYFQGNSAPDKSGLPSDRFSAERTGGSVSTLTIQRTQQEDSAVYLCASSFNARGEQYFGPGTRLTVT.

This chain uses TRBV20-1 with TRBJ1-1; D is perhaps TRBD1 (5 bases). In germline, CDR1 is DFQATT, CDR2 SNEGSKA (reference sequence). There are 9 residues in the CDR3. This CDR3 is CSATEEAFF. Written as DNA, the CDR3 is TGCAGCGCGACAGAAGAAGCTTTCTTT.

The J gene is TRBJ1-2, the V gene TRBV7-2; D unclear. The V end was cut by 4 bases, the J end by 4 bases, with 10 bases between. Germline lookup yields CDR1 SGHTA and CDR2 FQGNSA. The CDR3 sequence is 13 residues long. For the CDR3, the DNA is TGTGCCAGCAGCTATACAGATACCTATGGCTACACCTTC. It translates to CASSYTDTYGYTF.

The chain employs TRBV9 and TRBJ2-5; 8 nucleotides line up with TRBD1. CDR1 SGDLS and CDR2 YYNGEE come from the germline V gene. The CDR3 is made up of 15 amino acids. Losses at the gene ends were 4 bases for V and 2 bases for J; bases not matched to a gene: 7. CDR3 protein: CASSFGTGFQETQYF. The CDR3 nucleotides are TGTGCCAGCAGCTTCGGGACAGGATTTCAAGAGACCCAGTACTTC.

The gene calls are TRBV11-2 and TRBJ2-7; TRBD2 aligns across 10 bases. This CDR3 contains 16 residues. Germline-derived CDR1 and CDR2 are SGHAT and FQNNGV. Trimming took 0 bases from V and 0 from J; bases not matched to a gene: 2. The CDR3 reads CASSLDSGGASYEQYF. The CDR3 DNA reads as TGTGCCAGCAGCTTAGACAGCGGGGGGGCCTCCTACGAGCAGTACTTC.

The chain is built from TRBV4-3 and TRBJ1-4; TRBD1 agrees at 8 bases. Per germline, CDR1 LGHNA and CDR2 YSLEER. The CDR3 totals 15 residues. V shed 0 bases, J shed 7 bases, and the junction held 4 bases outside the gene matches. The DNA for the CDR3 is TGCGCCAGCAGCCAAGAACACAGGGGGAGTGAAAAACTGTTTTTT. Translated: CASSQEHRGSEKLFF.

The rearrangement uses TRBV30 and TRBJ2-2; the D gene is possibly TRBD2 (6 bases). CDR1 GTSNPN and CDR2 SVGIG come from the germline V gene (reference sequence). There are 15 residues in the CDR3. Trimming removed 1 base at V and 5 bases at J, with 14 bases between. DNA of the CDR3: TGTGCCTGGAGTGGGGCAGGGAGGTGGACCGGGGAGCTGTTTTTT. It translates to CAWSGAGRWTGELFF.